This T cell receptor (beta chain) was documented in a study of blood T cell repertoires in COVID-19. The wider study: Donors in the United States, Italy and Spain gave samples during acute or convalescent COVID-19. The cDNA or gDNA used as material had been derived from T cells, B-cell-depleted T cells, or PBMCs.

The CDR3 spans 14 residues. Germline V gene lookup returns CDR1 SGHNT and CDR2 YYREEE (reference sequence). The germline V and J ends were trimmed by 1 base and 6 bases, with 13 bases remaining between them. Under the authors' procedure: It was from reference gene primer amplification that nucleated cell counts were estimated. Clones were sequenced by immunoSEQ multiplex PCR, and TCRdb holds only the in-frame ones, with some missing. Clonal size and the V and J genes are those of that table, whereas D and trimming came from the DNA. Here the sample spans approximately 90,000 clones, around 85% being singletons.

This sequence joins TRBV5-4 and TRBJ1-2, with D tentatively TRBD1 (5 bases). This TCR derives from a human donor in a cohort sampled during active COVID-19. Sequencing was carried out using peripheral blood. DNA for the CDR3: TGTGCCAGCAGCTTGCCAGGGTCCCTCAATGGCTACACCTTC. It specifies CASSLPGSLNGYTF.